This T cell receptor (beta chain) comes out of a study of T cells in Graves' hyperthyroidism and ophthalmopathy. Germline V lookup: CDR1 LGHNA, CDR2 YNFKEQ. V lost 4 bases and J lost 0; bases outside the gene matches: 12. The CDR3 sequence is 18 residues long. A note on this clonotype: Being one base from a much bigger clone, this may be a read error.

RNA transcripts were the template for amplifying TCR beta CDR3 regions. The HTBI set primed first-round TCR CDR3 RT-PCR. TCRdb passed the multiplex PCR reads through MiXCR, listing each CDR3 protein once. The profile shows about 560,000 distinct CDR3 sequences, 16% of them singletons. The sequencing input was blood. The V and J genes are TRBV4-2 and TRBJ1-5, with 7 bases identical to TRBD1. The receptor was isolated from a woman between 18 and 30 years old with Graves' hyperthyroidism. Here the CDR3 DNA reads TGTGCCAGCAGCCCGTTGAGCAGACAGGGCGATAGCAATCAGCCCCAGCATTTT. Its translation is CASSPLSRQGDSNQPQHF.